A selection of T cell receptor beta chains follows, all from one sample in a study of blood T cell repertoires in COVID-19. Produced via immunoSEQ multiplex PCR; TCRdb's table is partial and in-frame only. Of 150,000 to 200,000 clones detected, around 77% appear once; the ten largest clones hold 6.5%. The sample comprised peripheral blood. All receptors come from a man between 65 and 85 years old with active or convalescent COVID-19. Both conserved end residues are part of each CDR3. A D gene is named only where the DNA matches it firmly. Rows may omit the clone size; those that give it use once, few, many or a size class.

d_gene: NA; j_gene: TRBJ1-1; abundance: NA; v_gene: TRBV12-3/TRBV12-4; CDR3aa: CASSLTRTEAFF; CDR3nt: TGTGCCAGCAGTTTGACCCGGACAGAAGCTTTCTTT
d_gene: NA; j_gene: TRBJ1-5; abundance: NA; v_gene: TRBV7-2; CDR3aa: CASSLGTRQPQHF; CDR3nt: TGTGCCAGCAGCTTGGGGACACGACAGCCCCAGCATTTT
d_gene: NA; j_gene: TRBJ2-5; abundance: NA; v_gene: TRBV2; CDR3aa: CASRSRGETQYF; CDR3nt: TGTGCCAGCAGAAGCAGGGGAGAGACCCAGTACTTC
d_gene: TRBD1; j_gene: TRBJ2-7; abundance: NA; v_gene: TRBV7-8; CDR3aa: CASSSTGGAAYEQYF; CDR3nt: TGTGCCAGCAGCTCAACAGGGGGCGCGGCTTACGAGCAGTACTTC
d_gene: NA; j_gene: TRBJ1-1; abundance: NA; v_gene: TRBV5-1; CDR3aa: CASSWDWAGTDTEAFF; CDR3nt: TGCGCCAGCAGCTGGGACTGGGCTGGTACTGACACTGAAGCTTTCTTT
d_gene: TRBD1; j_gene: TRBJ1-2; abundance: NA; v_gene: TRBV6-5; CDR3aa: CASRSDRASLNGYTF; CDR3nt: TGTGCCAGCAGGTCGGACAGGGCCTCTCTAAATGGCTACACCTTC
d_gene: TRBD2; j_gene: TRBJ2-7; abundance: NA; v_gene: TRBV6-5; CDR3aa: CASSYRGRAGEQYF; CDR3nt: TGTGCCAGCAGTTACCGCGGGAGGGCCGGCGAGCAGTACTTC
d_gene: NA; j_gene: TRBJ1-4; abundance: NA; v_gene: TRBV2; CDR3aa: CASKGSNSEVYLFF; CDR3nt: TGTGCCAGCAAAGGTAGCAATTCAGAAGTTTACCTTTTTTTT
d_gene: NA; j_gene: TRBJ2-2; abundance: NA; v_gene: TRBV11-2; CDR3aa: CASSLERLNTGELFF; CDR3nt: TGTGCCAGCAGCTTAGAGCGGCTTAACACCGGGGAGCTGTTTTTT
d_gene: NA; j_gene: TRBJ2-2; abundance: few; v_gene: TRBV5-4; CDR3aa: CASSPGNGPYTGELFF; CDR3nt: TGTGCCAGCAGCCCCGGGAACGGGCCATACACCGGGGAGCTGTTTTTT
d_gene: NA; j_gene: TRBJ1-1; abundance: NA; v_gene: TRBV5-3; CDR3aa: CARGALRGNTEAFF; CDR3nt: TGTGCCAGAGGGGCATTGAGAGGGAACACTGAAGCTTTCTTT
d_gene: NA; j_gene: TRBJ1-2; abundance: NA; v_gene: TRBV29-1; CDR3aa: CSVGGGYGYTF; CDR3nt: TGCAGCGTCGGGGGGGGTTATGGCTACACCTTC
d_gene: TRBD2; j_gene: TRBJ2-2; abundance: NA; v_gene: TRBV30; CDR3aa: CAWSVLVLADNTGELFF; CDR3nt: TGTGCCTGGAGTGTATTGGTCCTAGCGGATAACACCGGGGAGCTGTTTTTT
d_gene: TRBD2; j_gene: TRBJ2-1; abundance: NA; v_gene: TRBV5-4; CDR3aa: CASSLVLAGGTEQFF; CDR3nt: TGTGCCAGCAGCTTGGTGCTAGCGGGAGGAACTGAGCAGTTCTTC
d_gene: NA; j_gene: TRBJ2-3; abundance: NA; v_gene: TRBV5-1; CDR3aa: CASSLGGFRTDTQYF; CDR3nt: TGCGCCAGCAGCTTGGGCGGTTTTCGGACAGATACGCAGTATTTT
d_gene: NA; j_gene: TRBJ1-2; abundance: NA; v_gene: TRBV11-2; CDR3aa: CASSPGGSDYGYTF; CDR3nt: TGTGCCAGCAGCCCCGGTGGTTCCGACTATGGCTACACCTTC
d_gene: NA; j_gene: TRBJ2-5; abundance: NA; v_gene: TRBV27; CDR3aa: CASSNRDQETQYF; CDR3nt: TGTGCCAGTTCAAACAGGGATCAAGAGACCCAGTACTTC
d_gene: TRBD2; j_gene: TRBJ2-3; abundance: few; v_gene: TRBV7-9; CDR3aa: CASSSSGRASDTQYF; CDR3nt: TGTGCCAGCAGCTCTAGCGGGAGGGCCTCAGATACGCAGTATTTT
d_gene: NA; j_gene: TRBJ1-1; abundance: once; v_gene: TRBV5-4; CDR3aa: CASTTRGGTTEAFF; CDR3nt: TGTGCCAGCACGACTAGGGGGGGTACCACTGAAGCTTTCTTT
d_gene: TRBD1; j_gene: TRBJ1-1; abundance: NA; v_gene: TRBV28; CDR3aa: CASSSTGDEAFF; CDR3nt: TGTGCCAGCAGCTCAACAGGGGATGAAGCTTTCTTT